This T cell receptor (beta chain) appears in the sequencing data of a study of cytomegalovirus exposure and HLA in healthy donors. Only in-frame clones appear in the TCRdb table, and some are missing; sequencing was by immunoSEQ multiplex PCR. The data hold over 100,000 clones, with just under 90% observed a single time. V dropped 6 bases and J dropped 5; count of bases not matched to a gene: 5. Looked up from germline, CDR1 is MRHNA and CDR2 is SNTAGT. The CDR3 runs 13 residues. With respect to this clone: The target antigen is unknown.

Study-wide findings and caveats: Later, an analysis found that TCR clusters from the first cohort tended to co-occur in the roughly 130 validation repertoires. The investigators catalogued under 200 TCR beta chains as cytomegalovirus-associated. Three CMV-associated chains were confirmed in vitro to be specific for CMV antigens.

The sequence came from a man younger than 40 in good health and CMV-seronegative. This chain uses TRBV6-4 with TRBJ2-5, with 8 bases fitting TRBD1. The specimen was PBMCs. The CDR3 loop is CASSVTGGETQYF. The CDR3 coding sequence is TGTGCCAGCAGCGTCACAGGGGGGGAGACCCAGTACTTC.